This TCR beta chain was identified during a study of regulatory T cells in long-lasting Graves disease. This clonotype was observed a handful of times. Combining iRepertoire HTBI primers with Arm-PCR of CDR3 regions, the authors built TCR beta libraries. From the multiplex PCR reads, TCRdb called clonotypes with MiXCR, one entry per CDR3 protein. The data hold roughly 500,000 distinct CDR3 sequences, with around 15% observed a single time. Noted time point: newly diagnosed GD, antithyroid drugs for less than 3 months. PBMC RNA was the source of the TCR library. Germline CDR1 reads SGHTA; CDR2 reads FQGNSA. The V gene end was trimmed by 1 base and the J gene end by 7 bases; junction bases not matched to a gene: 3. This CDR3 has 14 amino acids. Separately, the same data were catalogued under a study of T cells in Graves' hyperthyroidism and ophthalmopathy. Per that paper: Diagnoses used clinical symptoms, serum thyroxine and TRAb, thyroid ultrasound and orbital computed tomography.

This material consisted of peripheral blood mononuclear cells (PBMCs), taken at new diagnosis, from a patient treated with antithyroid drugs. This TCR derives from a woman between 45 and 65 years old with Graves disease. This rearrangement joins TRBV7-2 to TRBJ2-1, with 8 bases lining up with TRBD2. The CDR3 nucleotides are TGTGCCAGCAGCTTAGGGACTAGCTTTAATGAGCAGTTCTTC. It encodes CASSLGTSFNEQFF.